The TCR beta chain described here comes from a study of blood T cell repertoires in COVID-19. Assay used: immunoSEQ multiplex PCR; TCRdb lists only in-frame clones, some missing. The table lists about 120,000 clones, approximately 83% of them singletons. This CDR3 region has 13 residues. Trimming took off 8 bases at V and 4 bases at J, with 11 bases between the two ends. Per the germline V gene, CDR1 is SGHVS and CDR2 is FNYEAQ. This clone was counted only a few times. This sequence was found in a man older than 75 with acute or convalescent COVID-19. The genes are TRBV7-6 and TRBJ2-2; no clear D gene. The sequenced material came from peripheral blood. CDR3 sequence reads: CASATTRTGELFF. In DNA, the CDR3 is TGTGCCAGCGCCACTACCCGCACCGGGGAGCTGTTTTTT. The full variable domain, completed using reference TRBV7-6 and TRBJ2-2, is GAGVSQSPRYKVTKRGQDVALRCDPISGHVSLYWYRQALGQGPEFLTYFNYEAQQDKSGLPNDRFSAERPEGSISTLTIQRTEQRDSAMYRCASATTRTGELFFGEGSRLTVL.